A single sample gave rise to the 11 T cell receptor beta chains below, sequenced in a study of naive and memory T cell subsets. Notes on the study in general: Possibly reflecting memory cells re-expressing CD45RA, a few larger clonotypes occurred in naive repertoires, especially CD8.

These receptors have no identified antigens. An equimolar mix of two oligonucleotides served as the beta constant-region primer for TRBC1 and TRBC2. The ligated cDNA underwent four PCR rounds using SP2 and nested alpha and beta constant-region primers. TCRdb reanalysed the UMI-ligation and nested PCR reads using MiXCR and keeps one entry per CDR3 protein. The repertoire includes around 93,000 distinct CDR3 sequences, 10% to 12% of them detected once, and 0.12% to 0.15% sits in the top ten. Sample: naive CD4+ T cells from blood. The source is a human donor in good health.

The rearrangement uses TRBV9 and TRBJ1-5, with TRBD1 matching 7 bases. The CDR3 is 14 amino acids. V shed 4 bases and J 6 bases; nucleotides not matched to a gene: 7. Germline V gene data show CDR1 as SGDLS and CDR2 as YYNGEE. The CDR3 sequence: CASSTGTDGQPQHF. CDR3 sequence (DNA): TGTGCCAGCAGCACCGGGACAGATGGTCAGCCCCAGCATTTT.

This rearrangement joins TRBV11-1 to TRBJ1-1; D remains unclear. Trimming pared 0 bases from V and 7 bases from J, leaving 12 bases between. From germline, CDR1 is SGHAT and CDR2 FQDESV (reference sequence). The CDR3 spans 14 residues. CDR3 DNA: TGTGCCAGCAGCTTAGCGCGGCGGGCTTATGAAGCTTTCTTT. Protein product: CASSLARRAYEAFF.

This clonotype was counted only a few times. The chain employs TRBV18 and TRBJ1-3; possibly TRBD1 for D (5 bases). The CDR3 runs to 16 residues. Trimming stripped 3 bases from V and 0 bases from J, with 12 bases between. Germline V lookup: CDR1 KGHSH, CDR2 LQKENI. The CDR3 DNA is TGTGCCAGCTCACCCCCGGGACCAAACTCTGGAAACACCATATATTTT. Amino acid sequence: CASSPPGPNSGNTIYF.

V is TRBV19 and J is TRBJ2-6; D unresolved. The CDR3 length is 17 residues. V was trimmed by 4 bases and J by 0 bases, leaving 13 bases between them. Germline-derived CDR1 and CDR2 are LNHDA and SQIVND (reference sequence). The CDR3 sequence: CASSRRNYNSGANVLTF. CDR3 sequence (DNA): TGTGCCAGTAGTAGAAGAAATTACAACTCTGGGGCCAACGTCCTGACTTTC.

The chain uses TRBV12-3 or TRBV12-4 and TRBJ1-2, with D tentatively TRBD1 (5 bases). V lost 4 bases and J lost 2, with 20 bases in between. CDR3 length: 17 residues. As DNA, the CDR3 is TGTGCCAGCAGTTACGTGGATTTAGACAGCCTGAACTATGGCTACACCTTC. As protein: CASSYVDLDSLNYGYTF.

The chain employs TRBV30 and TRBJ2-1; D is unresolved. Germline-derived CDR1 and CDR2 are GTSNPN and SVGIG (reference sequence). The CDR3 has 12 amino acids. With 8 bases removed from V and 6 bases from J, the gap between germline ends came to 14 bases. CDR3 sequence reads: CATIVNPNEQFF. The CDR3 DNA reads as TGTGCCACGATAGTGAACCCCAATGAGCAGTTCTTC.

This chain joins TRBV4-1 and TRBJ1-5; 11 nucleotides align to TRBD1. The CDR3 consists of 14 residues. V trimming: 5 bases; J trimming: 5 bases; junction bases outside the gene matches: 2. Germline CDR1 and CDR2: MGHRA and YSYEKL. The CDR3 loop reads CASSGTGGDQPQHF. DNA of the CDR3: TGCGCCAGCAGCGGGACAGGGGGGGATCAGCCCCAGCATTTT.

This clonotype was detected only a few times. This chain joins TRBV7-2 and TRBJ1-2, with a weak D call TRBD1 (6 bases). Trimming stripped 7 bases from V and 1 base from J, with 13 bases between. This CDR3 spans 14 amino acids. From germline, CDR1 is SGHTA and CDR2 FQGNSA. This CDR3 reads CASTTYRVNYGYTF. CDR3 in DNA: TGTGCCAGCACAACGTACAGGGTTAACTATGGCTACACCTTC.

This clonotype showed up just once. The rearrangement uses TRBV18 and TRBJ2-2; TRBD1 matches at 7 bases. This CDR3 is 17 amino acids long. CDR1 and CDR2 from the germline V gene are KGHSH and LQKENI. V was pared by 2 bases and J by 3 bases, with 9 bases of the junction left unmatched. The CDR3 DNA reads TGTGCCAGCTCACCAGCGACAGGGAATCGGGACACCGGGGAGCTGTTTTTT. Translating it yields CASSPATGNRDTGELFF. The full variable domain, its missing parts supplied by reference TRBV18 and TRBJ2-2, is NAGVMQNPRHLVRRRGQEARLRCSPMKGHSHVYWYRQLPEEGLKFMVYLQKENIIDESGMPKERFSAEFPKEGPSILRIQQVVRGDSAAYFCASSPATGNRDTGELFFGEGSRLTVL.

This clonotype was picked up many times. This chain connects TRBV4-3 to TRBJ1-2; no firm D call. The CDR3 sequence is 13 residues long. The germline gives CDR1 LGHNA, CDR2 YSLEER. Trimming cost V 0 bases and J 6 bases, with 8 bases left between them. CDR3 residues: CASSQETQDGYTF. CDR3 nucleotide sequence: TGCGCCAGCAGCCAAGAAACGCAGGATGGCTACACCTTC.

This clonotype was counted ten times or more. This chain joins TRBV2 and TRBJ2-7; D possibly corresponds to TRBD1 (6 bases). Germline V gene sequence: CDR1 SNHLY, CDR2 FYNNEI. Trimming took off 4 bases at V and 1 base at J, with 11 bases between the two ends. The CDR3 loop spans 14 amino acids. The DNA of the CDR3 is TGTGCCAGCAGTGCCCAGACAGGTTCCTACGAGCAGTACTTC. Translated: CASSAQTGSYEQYF.